Shown below are 30 T cell receptor beta chains from a single sample sequenced in a study of T cell changes during pregnancy in multiple sclerosis. Here immunoSEQ multiplex PCR was the method, and the copy in TCRdb shows in-frame clones only, minus some. The data contain 40,000 to 55,000 clones, 90% to 95% of them singletons. The specimen comprised CD8+ T cells from peripheral blood mononuclear cells, sampled in the first trimester of pregnancy. The receptors were gathered from a female donor with multiple sclerosis, enrolled in a pregnancy study.

The V call is TRBV2, the J call TRBJ2-2, with 10 bases aligning to TRBD2. The V and J ends lost 4 bases and 6 bases, in that order; junction bases with no gene match: 11. This CDR3 spans 17 amino acids. CDR1 is SNHLY and CDR2 is FYNNEI in the germline V gene. DNA of the CDR3: TGTGCCAGCAGTGCTCTTGGACTAGCGGAGGTCTCCGGGGAGCTGTTTTTT. This gives the protein CASSALGLAEVSGELFF.

The rearrangement links TRBV7-9 to TRBJ2-3, with TRBD1 as a possible D gene (6 bases). The V end lost 6 bases, the J end lost 1 base, and 14 bases lay between the germline ends. This CDR3 has 15 residues. The germline gives CDR1 SEHNR, CDR2 FQNEAQ (reference sequence). The DNA of the CDR3 is TGTGCCAGCAGACAACAGGGTCCAGGCACAGATACGCAGTATTTT. Protein sequence: CASRQQGPGTDTQYF. Together with reference TRBV7-9 and TRBJ2-3, the CDR3 gives the full variable domain: DTGVSQNPRHKITKRGQNVTFRCDPISEHNRLYWYRQTLGQGPEFLTYFQNEAQLEKSRLLSDRFSAERPKGSFSTLEIQRTEQGDSAMYLCASRQQGPGTDTQYFGPGTRLTVL.

V usage is TRBV28 and J usage is TRBJ2-7; D gene ambiguous. Trimming removed 5 bases from V and 2 bases from J, with 16 bases in between. Looked up from germline, CDR1 is MDHEN and CDR2 is SYDVKM. This CDR3 has 15 residues. DNA of the CDR3: TGTGCCAGCAGTAGTCCATTCGGGTCTGCCTACGAGCAGTACTTC. Amino acids: CASSSPFGSAYEQYF.

The V call is TRBV6-6, the J call TRBJ2-7; 9 bases map to TRBD2. CDR1 is MNHNY and CDR2 is SVGAGI in the germline V gene (reference sequence). V lost 2 bases and J lost 3; bases outside the gene matches: 8. There are 16 residues in the CDR3. In DNA, the CDR3 is TGTGCCAGCAGTTACAATCCTAAGCGGGGGGACTACGAGCAGTACTTC. Amino acid sequence: CASSYNPKRGDYEQYF.

In this sample, this clone turned up once. V gene TRBV30 combines with J gene TRBJ2-3; no clear D. The germline CDR1 and CDR2 sequences are GTSNPN and SVGIG (reference sequence). This CDR3 is built from 14 residues. Between the trimmed V and J ends, which lost 6 bases and 2 bases, there was a span of 15 bases. The CDR3 nucleotides are TGTGCCTGCCACAGCTTCCACGACACAGATACGCAGTATTTT. Translated: CACHSFHDTDTQYF.

The chain joins TRBV6-1 to TRBJ1-3; 8 bases fit TRBD1. Per germline, CDR1 MNHNS and CDR2 SASEGT. The CDR3 covers 16 residues. V lost 4 bases, J lost 8 bases, and 13 bases stayed unmatched. The DNA for the CDR3 is TGTGCCAGCAGTGCCACGACAGGGGAGGGGTTCCACACCATATATTTT. Its protein product is CASSATTGEGFHTIYF.

This rearrangement joins TRBV4-1 to TRBJ1-5, with a weak D call TRBD1 (5 bases). The V gene's germline CDR1 is MGHRA and CDR2 YSYEKL. The CDR3 has 15 residues. V lost 3 bases and J lost 5, with 14 bases in between. The DNA of the CDR3 is TGCGCCAGCAGCCACCAGGGCAGTGGGGATCAGCCCCAGCATTTT. As protein: CASSHQGSGDQPQHF.

The CDR3 is CASSQDRQLHEQYF. CDR3 nucleotide sequence: TGCGCCAGCAGCCAAGATCGACAGCTACACGAGCAGTACTTC. The gene calls are TRBV4-3 and TRBJ2-7; possibly TRBD1 for D (5 bases). CDR1 LGHNA and CDR2 YSLEER come from the germline V gene. V lost 0 bases to trimming and J lost 5 bases, with 11 bases between them. The CDR3 is 14 amino acids.

This rearrangement joins TRBV5-1 to TRBJ1-1, with 9 bases fitting TRBD1. The V gene end was trimmed by 5 bases and the J gene end by 5 bases; junction bases not matched to a gene: 7. Looked up from germline, CDR1 is SGHRS and CDR2 is YFSETQ. The CDR3 is made up of 14 amino acids. The CDR3 region is CASRAGQGFTEAFF. The CDR3 bases are TGCGCCAGCAGGGCGGGACAGGGCTTTACTGAAGCTTTCTTT.

V and J are TRBV28 and TRBJ1-1, with TRBD1 matching over 12 bases. This CDR3 contains 16 residues. After removal of 5 bases from V and 10 bases from J, the junction contained 14 bases not matched to a gene. Germline V gene lookup returns CDR1 MDHEN and CDR2 SYDVKM. This CDR3 is CASSTPGTGGPKGAFF. The CDR3 DNA is TGTGCCAGCAGTACCCCCGGGACAGGGGGCCCGAAAGGAGCTTTCTTT.

The chain uses TRBV4-3 and TRBJ1-3; D perhaps matches TRBD1 (5 bases). Trimming took off 1 base at V and 0 bases at J, with 13 bases between the two ends. The CDR3 consists of 17 residues. The germline gives CDR1 LGHNA, CDR2 YSLEER. Here the CDR3 reads CASSQGEGLSSGNTIYF. CDR3 nucleotides: TGCGCCAGCAGCCAAGGGGAGGGACTTAGCTCTGGAAACACCATATATTTT.

The chain couples TRBV13 to TRBJ1-4; tentatively, D is TRBD1 (6 bases). In germline, CDR1 is PRHDT, CDR2 FYEKMQ (reference sequence). The CDR3 covers 15 residues. V lost 4 bases, J lost 5 bases, and 14 bases lay in between. CDR3 in DNA: TGTGCCAGCAGCTCTCGGGGGGGCGGGAATGAAAAACTGTTTTTT. It is translated as CASSSRGGGNEKLFF.

This clone was counted only a few times. The chain recombines TRBV9 with TRBJ1-6, with TRBD1 matching 7 bases. CDR1 is SGDLS, CDR2 YYNGEE, per germline. The CDR3 runs to 15 residues. Trimming took 0 bases from V and 10 from J; bases not matched to a gene: 7. In DNA, the CDR3 is TGTGCCAGCAGCGTAGACAGGGGAGGAAGGTCACCCCTCCACTTT. Residues: CASSVDRGGRSPLHF.

The chain recombines TRBV19 with TRBJ2-1; the D gene is possibly TRBD1 (7 bases). Per germline, CDR1 LNHDA and CDR2 SQIVND (reference sequence). V shed 5 bases and J shed 0 bases, with 17 bases lying between them. The CDR3 consists of 17 residues. CDR3 sequence: CASSFPGDSRSYNEQFF. DNA of the CDR3: TGTGCCAGTAGTTTCCCGGGGGACAGTCGCTCCTACAATGAGCAGTTCTTC.

The V gene is TRBV14, the J gene TRBJ2-1, with D unresolved. CDR1 and CDR2 (germline): SGHDN, FVKESK. Trimming pared 3 bases from V and 7 bases from J, leaving 10 bases between. The CDR3 covers 13 residues. Here the CDR3 reads CASSHYTENEQFF. CDR3 DNA: TGTGCCAGCAGCCACTATACCGAGAATGAGCAGTTCTTC.

The chain combines TRBV11-2 with TRBJ2-5; 7 bases match TRBD2. The CDR3 runs to 13 residues. The ends lost 5 bases at V and 5 bases at J; junction bases unmatched: 5. Germline V CDR1 and CDR2: SGHAT, FQNNGV. In DNA, the CDR3 is TGTGCCAGCAGCGGGGGGGGACGGGAGACCCAGTACTTC. Translated: CASSGGGRETQYF.

J is TRBJ2-1 and V is TRBV7-6; 11 bases are shared with TRBD2. CDR3 length: 16 amino acids. Germline lookup yields CDR1 SGHVS and CDR2 FNYEAQ. Trimming removed 5 bases from V and 7 bases from J; junction bases left unmatched: 10. The CDR3 DNA sequence: TGTGCCAGCAGCGATCCTAGCGGGGGGACCGGGAATGAGCAGTTCTTC. Its protein is CASSDPSGGTGNEQFF.

The chain recombines TRBV2 with TRBJ2-2, with D perhaps matching TRBD1 (6 bases). Germline assignment: CDR1 SNHLY and CDR2 FYNNEI. Trimming removed 6 bases from V and 5 bases from J, with 22 bases in between. This CDR3 is built from 17 residues. CDR3 loop: CASSEGHRFWGTGELFF. Written as DNA, the CDR3 is TGTGCCAGCAGCGAGGGACATCGGTTCTGGGGGACCGGGGAGCTGTTTTTT.

The chain links TRBV6-1 to TRBJ2-6, with D perhaps TRBD1 (6 bases). Germline loops: CDR1 MNHNS, CDR2 SASEGT. The germline V and J ends were trimmed by 11 bases and 0 bases, with 11 bases remaining between them. This CDR3 is 14 amino acids long. Written as DNA, the CDR3 is TGTGCCCAGGGGACGCTCTCTGGGGCCAACGTCCTGACTTTC. Translating gives CAQGTLSGANVLTF.

The chain couples TRBV9 to TRBJ1-5; perhaps TRBD1 as D (5 bases). From germline, CDR1 is SGDLS and CDR2 YYNGEE. The germline V and J ends were trimmed by 0 bases and 7 bases, with 11 bases remaining between them. The CDR3 runs 14 residues. CDR3 sequence reads: CASSVGGEGQPQHF. CDR3 DNA sequence: TGTGCCAGCAGCGTAGGGGGGGAGGGACAGCCCCAGCATTTT.

The J gene is TRBJ2-1, the V gene TRBV4-3; the D gene is possibly TRBD2 (5 bases). The V end was cut by 0 bases, the J end by 0 bases, with 9 bases between. Germline V gives CDR1 LGHNA, CDR2 YSLEER. This CDR3 contains 16 residues. The CDR3 region has the DNA TGCGCCAGCAGCCAAGATGCGGGCGGCTCCTACAATGAGCAGTTCTTC. This codes for CASSQDAGGSYNEQFF.

The gene calls are TRBV7-6 and TRBJ2-1, with D possibly TRBD1 on 5 matching bases. The CDR3 is 15 residues long. V was pared by 2 bases and J by 6 bases, with 14 bases between. Germline CDR1 and CDR2: SGHVS and FNYEAQ. CDR3 DNA sequence: TGTGCCAGCAGCTTAATTCCTGACAGTATCAATGAGCAGTTCTTC. Translated: CASSLIPDSINEQFF. Complete variable domain (other parts from reference TRBV7-6 and TRBJ2-1): GAGVSQSPRYKVTKRGQDVALRCDPISGHVSLYWYRQALGQGPEFLTYFNYEAQQDKSGLPNDRFSAERPEGSISTLTIQRTEQRDSAMYRCASSLIPDSINEQFFGPGTRLTVL.

The V gene is TRBV2, the J gene TRBJ1-4, with a weak D call TRBD1 (6 bases). Germline V gene sequence: CDR1 SNHLY, CDR2 FYNNEI. The CDR3 totals 15 residues. V was trimmed by 0 bases and J by 8 bases, leaving 13 bases between them. The CDR3 DNA reads as TGTGCCAGCAGTGAAGCCCGGACAGTTCGGGAAAAACTGTTTTTT. Its protein is CASSEARTVREKLFF.

The chain couples TRBV29-1 to TRBJ2-1; 12 nucleotides match TRBD2. The V gene's germline CDR1 is SQVTM and CDR2 ANQGSEA. V lost 7 bases to trimming and J lost 10 bases; unmatched junction nucleotides: 8. The CDR3 sequence is 13 residues long. The CDR3 spells CSATSGGLGEQFF. The DNA for the CDR3 is TGCAGCGCGACTAGCGGGGGCCTAGGGGAGCAGTTCTTC.

Points on this clone: Other DNA sequences from this sample encode an identical CDR3 as well. The chain carries TRBV19 and TRBJ1-1; D is undetermined. Per the germline V gene, CDR1 is LNHDA and CDR2 is SQIVND (reference sequence). This CDR3 is 13 amino acids long. Trimming stripped 3 bases from V and 1 base from J, with 6 bases between. The CDR3 DNA follows: TGTGCCAGTAGTATTTCCGGGAACACTGAAGCTTTCTTT. Its translation is CASSISGNTEAFF.

V gene TRBV6-5 combines with J gene TRBJ1-1, with D tentatively TRBD1 (5 bases). The CDR3 is 16 amino acids. V lost 4 bases and J 0 bases, leaving 15 bases between the germline ends. CDR1 and CDR2 from the germline V gene are MNHEY and SVGAGI. In DNA form, the CDR3 reads TGTGCCAGCAGTTTGGGGGGAGAGATGGTGAACACTGAAGCTTTCTTT. Translating gives CASSLGGEMVNTEAFF.

The genes are TRBV27 and TRBJ2-2; TRBD1 aligns across 9 bases. Germline V lookup: CDR1 MNHEY, CDR2 SMNVEV (reference sequence). This CDR3 is 15 amino acids long. Trimming removed 6 bases from V and 4 bases from J; junction bases left unmatched: 6. The DNA of the CDR3 is TGTGCCAGCAGCCCCGGGACAGGGAGCACCGGGGAGCTGTTTTTT. It codes for CASSPGTGSTGELFF.

This rearrangement joins TRBV19 to TRBJ1-3, with D possibly matching TRBD1 (6 bases). Trimming stripped 0 bases from V and 1 base from J, with 22 bases between. Germline CDR1 and CDR2: LNHDA and SQIVND (reference sequence). This CDR3 has 20 residues. The CDR3 region has the DNA TGTGCCAGTAGTATAGATTCCGTCGTACACAGGGCGAAATCTGGAAACACCATATATTTT. Translation: CASSIDSVVHRAKSGNTIYF. The entire variable domain, with the rest obtained from reference TRBV19 and TRBJ1-3, is as follows: DGGITQSPKYLFRKEGQNVTLSCEQNLNHDAMYWYRQDPGQGLRLIYYSQIVNDFQKGDIAEGYSVSREKKESFPLTVTSAQKNPTAFYLCASSIDSVVHRAKSGNTIYFGEGSWLTVV.

The genes are TRBV2 and TRBJ2-1, with D perhaps TRBD2 (6 bases). The V and J ends lost 11 bases and 2 bases respectively, with 16 bases between them. The CDR3 sequence is 14 residues long. Germline V gene sequence: CDR1 SNHLY, CDR2 FYNNEI. The CDR3 is CAGGDTGAYNEQFF. Written as DNA, the CDR3 is TGTGCCGGTGGGGATACGGGAGCCTACAATGAGCAGTTCTTC.

This clone has only one observation. The chain combines TRBV2 with TRBJ1-3; D unresolved. V was clipped by 4 bases and J by 2 bases, with 15 bases between them. Germline-derived CDR1 and CDR2 are SNHLY and FYNNEI. This CDR3 contains 16 residues. As DNA, the CDR3 is TGTGCCAGCAGTGCGCGGGAGGGAAACGCTGGAAACACCATATATTTT. Its translation: CASSAREGNAGNTIYF.